A selection of T cell receptor beta chains follows, all from one sample in a study of T cells in Graves' hyperthyroidism and ophthalmopathy. TCRdb re-called the multiplex PCR reads through MiXCR, storing one row per CDR3 protein. The profile shows more than 500,000 distinct CDR3 sequences, 15% to 20% of them singletons. Material for sequencing was blood. All receptors come from a young woman with Graves' ophthalmopathy. The CDR3 runs from the conserved cysteine through the conserved F or W. A D gene is named only where the DNA matches it firmly. Only part of the rows carry a size: once, few, many, or a class if the clone is expanded.

V gene	clone size	J gene	D gene	CDR3 DNA	CDR3 protein
TRBV27	.	TRBJ2-2	TRBD2	TGTGCCAGCAGTTTTGTACTAGCGGCCGGGGAGCTGTTTTTT	CASSFVLAAGELFF
TRBV3-1	many	TRBJ2-1	TRBD2	TGTGCCAGCAGCCCCCATAGCGGGAGGGTTTACAATGAGCAGTTCTTC	CASSPHSGRVYNEQFF
TRBV5-1	many	TRBJ2-3	.	TGCGCCAGCAGCGAGTATGAAGATACGCAGTATTTT	CASSEYEDTQYF
TRBV6-2/TRBV6-3	few	TRBJ1-6	.	TGTGCCAGCAGTTACGGCCCGCCGAATTCACCCCTCCACTTT	CASSYGPPNSPLHF
TRBV20-1	few	TRBJ1-6	.	TGCAGTGCTAGTAACCCTGGGCAGGGAAGTTCACCCCTCCACTTT	CSASNPGQGSSPLHF
TRBV2	many	TRBJ1-5	TRBD1	TGTGCCAGCAGCGGGGACAGTCACAGCAATCAGCCCCAGCATTTT	CASSGDSHSNQPQHF
TRBV27	many	TRBJ2-1	TRBD1	TGTGCCAGCAGTCCCCGGACAGGGGGAATTTCCTACAATGAGCAGTTCTTC	CASSPRTGGISYNEQFF
TRBV4-1	few	TRBJ2-7	TRBD1	TGCGCCAGCAGCCAATTAGGGGACAGTTCCTACGAGCAGTACTTC	CASSQLGDSSYEQYF
TRBV6-1	few	TRBJ2-2	TRBD1	TGTGCCAGCAACGAAGACAGGGCAACCGGGGAGCTGTTTTTT	CASNEDRATGELFF
TRBV14	.	TRBJ2-1	TRBD1	TGTGCCAGCAGCCCCTTATCCGGGACAGGGGGGTACAATGAGCAGTTCTTC	CASSPLSGTGGYNEQFF
TRBV28	many	TRBJ2-5	TRBD2	TGTGCCAGCAGCTCGTTAGCGGGGGAAGAGACCCAGTACTTC	CASSSLAGEETQYF
TRBV28	many	TRBJ2-7	TRBD2	TGTGCCAGCAGTTCGCCAACTAGCGGGAGGGCCAGCGAGCAGTACTTC	CASSSPTSGRASEQYF
TRBV11-2	many	TRBJ2-4	TRBD1	TGTGCCAGCAGCTTCCCCCCCGCAGGGGGAGAAAACATTCAGTACTTC	CASSFPPAGGENIQYF
TRBV18	few	TRBJ2-3	TRBD2	TGTGCCAGCAGTTATAAAGGACTAGCGGTCAACCGGGGGTATTTT	CASSYKGLAVNRGYF
TRBV10-3	few	TRBJ2-3	TRBD1	TGTGCCATCAGTTACCCAGACAGGGGCAAAAGCACAGATACGCAGTATTTT	CAISYPDRGKSTDTQYF
TRBV20-1	many	TRBJ1-4	.	TGCAGTGCTAGAGACCGGCGCCTTGCAACTAATGAAAAACTGTTTTTT	CSARDRRLATNEKLFF
TRBV4-3	few	TRBJ2-5	.	TGCGCCAGCAGCCAAGTGGGAAACGGGCTACGATTACAAGAGACCCAGTACTTC	CASSQVGNGLRLQETQYF
TRBV20-1	.	TRBJ1-1	TRBD1	TGCAGTGCTAGAGCTGGGACAGCCAACACTGAAGCTTTCTTT	CSARAGTANTEAFF